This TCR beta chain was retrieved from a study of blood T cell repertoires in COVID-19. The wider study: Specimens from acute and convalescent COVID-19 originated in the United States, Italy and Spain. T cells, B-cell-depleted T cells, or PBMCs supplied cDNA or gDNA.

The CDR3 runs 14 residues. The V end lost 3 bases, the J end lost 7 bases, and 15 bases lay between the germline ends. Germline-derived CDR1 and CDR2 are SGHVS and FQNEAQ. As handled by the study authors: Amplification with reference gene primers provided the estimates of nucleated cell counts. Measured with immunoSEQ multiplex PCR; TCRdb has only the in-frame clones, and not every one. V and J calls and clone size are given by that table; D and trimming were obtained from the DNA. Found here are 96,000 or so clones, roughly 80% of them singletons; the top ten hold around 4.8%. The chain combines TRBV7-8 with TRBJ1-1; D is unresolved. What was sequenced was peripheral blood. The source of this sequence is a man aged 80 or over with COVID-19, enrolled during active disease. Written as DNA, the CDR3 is TGTGCCAGCAGCTTTAATAGAAGAGGAGGTGAAGCTTTCTTT. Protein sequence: CASSFNRRGGEAFF.